This T cell receptor (beta chain) was profiled in a study of cytomegalovirus exposure and HLA in healthy donors. Study-level points and caveats: Of the V segments, some could not be distinguished, including TRBV6-2 and TRBV6-3, and were excluded. Listed as cytomegalovirus-associated were 164 TCR beta chains. Evidence from a later analysis indicated that most CMV-associated TCR beta chains looked HLA-restricted.

The CDR3 has 14 residues. Trimming stripped 1 base from V and 5 bases from J, with 10 bases between. Germline values: CDR1 MDHEN, CDR2 SYDVKM. This donor lacks a recorded CMV serostatus. To note about this clone: Antigen unknown.

The PCR made use of 60 Vbeta and 13 Jbeta primers. This table comes from immunoSEQ multiplex PCR, and its TCRdb copy is limited to in-frame clones, with some not included. The repertoire holds about 100,000 clones, with roughly 60% as singletons. This clonotype was sampled from a human donor in good health. The chain is built from TRBV28 and TRBJ2-3; possible D gene TRBD2, 5 bases. The sequencing sample was made of PBMCs. The CDR3 is CASSLSGVKDTQYF. In nucleotides, the CDR3 is TGTGCCAGCAGTTTATCCGGGGTTAAAGATACGCAGTATTTT.